This T cell receptor beta chain was found in a study of T cell responses to AZD1222 COVID-19 vaccine. This clone was recorded once. V was trimmed by 3 bases and J by 6 bases, leaving 3 bases between them. Per the germline V gene, CDR1 is KGHSH and CDR2 is LQKENI. CDR3 length equals 11 residues. The repertoire was sequenced with immunoSEQ multiplex PCR; TCRdb's copy has only in-frame clones and lacks some. The sample lists approximately 52,000 clones, about 91% occurring once. This specimen was peripheral blood, taken 28 days after the second AZD1222 dose. This receptor was taken from an adult who received the AZD1222 COVID-19 vaccine. The genes are TRBV18 and TRBJ2-1; no clear D gene. The CDR3 is CASSPLNEQFF. CDR3 bases: TGTGCCAGCTCACCCCTCAATGAGCAGTTCTTC. Looking up the rest from reference TRBV18 and TRBJ2-1 gives the full variable domain: NAGVMQNPRHLVRRRGQEARLRCSPMKGHSHVYWYRQLPEEGLKFMVYLQKENIIDESGMPKERFSAEFPKEGPSILRIQQVVRGDSAAYFCASSPLNEQFFGPGTRLTVL.